This T cell receptor (beta chain) was retrieved from a study of blood T cell repertoires in COVID-19. Study in general: The United States, Italy and Spain provided the acute and convalescent COVID-19 samples. T cells, B-cell-depleted T cells, or PBMCs supplied cDNA or gDNA.

Profiling relied on immunoSEQ multiplex PCR, and the TCRdb table lists in-frame clones only, not all of them. The sample includes 200,000 to 250,000 clones, 83% of them seen just once. CDR3 length: 16 residues. The specimen sequenced was peripheral blood. This receptor was obtained from a woman aged 45 to 65 with acute or convalescent COVID-19. The J gene is TRBJ2-2, the V gene TRBV12-2; the listed D gene, TRBD1, was not tested against the DNA. TRBV12-2 is recorded as a pseudogene. This chain's CDR3 is CASRLGQTRVAGELFF. The CDR3 DNA reads TGTGCAAGTCGCTTAGGTCAAACCAGGGTAGCCGGGGAGCTGTTTTTT.